This passage covers 5 T cell receptor beta chains from one sample sequenced in a study of cytomegalovirus exposure and HLA in healthy donors. Both 60 Vbeta primers and 13 Jbeta primers went into the PCR. Sequencing used immunoSEQ multiplex PCR; TCRdb keeps in-frame clones, though not all of them. The sample holds 35,000 to 45,000 clones, roughly two thirds seen once. The sample taken for sequencing was PBMCs. The receptors stem from a man younger than 40 in good health and CMV-seronegative.

The chain carries TRBV28 and TRBJ1-1; the D gene is possibly TRBD1 (6 bases). The germline gives CDR1 MDHEN, CDR2 SYDVKM. The CDR3 extends over 14 amino acids. V dropped 4 bases and J dropped 0 bases, with 9 bases sitting between them. This CDR3 reads CASSYGQMNTEAFF. The CDR3 region has the DNA TGTGCCAGCAGTTACGGACAGATGAACACTGAAGCTTTCTTT.

This clone has only a few counts. The J gene is TRBJ2-1, the V gene TRBV7-8, with a weak D call TRBD2 (6 bases). Trimming left V 4 bases short and J 5 bases short, with 9 bases between. Per germline, CDR1 SGHVS and CDR2 FQNEAQ. The CDR3 spans 13 residues. In DNA form, the CDR3 reads TGTGCCAGCAGCTCTTGGGGGGACAATGAGCAGTTCTTC. This sequence encodes CASSSWGDNEQFF.

V usage is TRBV6-6 and J usage is TRBJ2-6; D is perhaps TRBD1 (6 bases). The V end was cut by 4 bases, the J end by 2 bases, with 9 bases between. The CDR3 is made up of 15 amino acids. Looked up from germline, CDR1 is MNHNY and CDR2 is SVGAGI (reference sequence). CDR3 loop: CASSLTGTGANVLTF. In DNA form, the CDR3 reads TGTGCCAGCAGTTTAACAGGGACTGGGGCCAACGTCCTGACTTTC.

This clone has more than one count but fewer than ten. This sequence joins TRBV2 and TRBJ2-7, with 9 bases identical to TRBD2. Germline V gene sequence: CDR1 SNHLY, CDR2 FYNNEI. The V and J ends lost 6 bases and 1 base, in that order; junction bases with no gene match: 7. The CDR3 is made up of 15 amino acids. The CDR3 here is CASRVSGSQSYEQYF. CDR3 DNA sequence: TGTGCCAGCAGGGTTAGCGGGAGCCAATCCTACGAGCAGTACTTC.

V gene TRBV6-5 combines with J gene TRBJ2-7; 7 bases are shared with TRBD2. This CDR3 contains 13 residues. The V gene end was trimmed by 6 bases and the J gene end by 1 base; junction bases not matched to a gene: 3. In germline, CDR1 is MNHEY, CDR2 SVGAGI. In DNA, the CDR3 is TGTGCCAGCAGAAGGGGAGGGTCCTACGAGCAGTACTTC. It specifies CASRRGGSYEQYF.